This T cell receptor beta chain was sequenced in a study of metastatic and nonmetastatic thyroid tumors. Study background: From malignant and benign thyroid patients, repertoires in blood and in tumor or nodule tissue were compared. Study results and limitations: Compared with benign nodules, malignant thyroid tumors were reported to have significantly higher TCR beta diversity in both blood and tumor.

Germline assignment: CDR1 SNHLY and CDR2 FYNNEI. V was shortened by 1 base and J by 3 bases, with 10 bases between the two germline ends. CDR3 length equals 16 residues. No treatment had been given to any patient before thyroid surgery. Methods used by the authors: A distant-metastasis classifier for papillary thyroid cancer was built using CDR3 differences across clinicopathological groups. TCRdb re-called clones via MiXCR from the PCR reads. What appears here as the V and J calls and clone size reflects TCRdb's work, not the paper's. Found here are roughly 39,000 clones, around half of them singletons; the top ten hold roughly 25%. As for this clone: What it recognizes is unknown.

This receptor was taken from a male donor with papillary thyroid cancer or a benign thyroid nodule (not recorded which). Some clones in this sample may be carry-over from other donors' samples. The rearrangement uses TRBV2 and TRBJ1-6; D is perhaps TRBD1 (5 bases). The sample consisted of tumor tissue. The CDR3 DNA reads as TGTGCCAGCAGTGAAGGGGGACCGAACTATAATTCACCCCTCCACTTT. Translated: CASSEGGPNYNSPLHF.